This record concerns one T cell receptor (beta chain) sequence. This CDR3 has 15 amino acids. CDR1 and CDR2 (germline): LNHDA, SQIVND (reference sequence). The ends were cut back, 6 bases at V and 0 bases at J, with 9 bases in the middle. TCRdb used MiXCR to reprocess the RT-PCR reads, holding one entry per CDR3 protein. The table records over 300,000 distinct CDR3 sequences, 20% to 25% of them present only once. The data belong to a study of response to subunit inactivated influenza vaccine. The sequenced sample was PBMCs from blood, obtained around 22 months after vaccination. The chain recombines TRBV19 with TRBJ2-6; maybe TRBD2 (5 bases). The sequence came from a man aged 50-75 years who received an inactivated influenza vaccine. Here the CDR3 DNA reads TGTGCCAGTAGCCTACGGGACTCTGGGGCCAACGTCCTGACTTTC. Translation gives CASSLRDSGANVLTF.